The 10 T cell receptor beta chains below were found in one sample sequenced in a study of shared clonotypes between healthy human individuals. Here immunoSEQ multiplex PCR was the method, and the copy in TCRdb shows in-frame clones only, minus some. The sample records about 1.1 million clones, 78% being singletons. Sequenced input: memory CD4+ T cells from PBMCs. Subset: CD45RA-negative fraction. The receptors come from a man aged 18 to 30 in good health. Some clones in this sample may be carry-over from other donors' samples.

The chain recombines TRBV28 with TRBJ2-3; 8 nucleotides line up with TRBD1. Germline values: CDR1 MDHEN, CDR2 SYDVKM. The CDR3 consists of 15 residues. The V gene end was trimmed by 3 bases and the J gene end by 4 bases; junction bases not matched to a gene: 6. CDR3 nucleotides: TGTGCCAGCAGTTTCTCCCAGGGGGCTTCAGATACGCAGTATTTT. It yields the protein CASSFSQGASDTQYF.

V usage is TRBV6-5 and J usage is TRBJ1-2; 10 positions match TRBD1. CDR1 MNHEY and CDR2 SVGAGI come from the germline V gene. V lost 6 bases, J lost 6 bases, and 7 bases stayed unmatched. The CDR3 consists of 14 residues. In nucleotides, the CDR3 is TGTGCCAGCAGCGAATATGGGACAGGGGATGGCTACACCTTC. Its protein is CASSEYGTGDGYTF.

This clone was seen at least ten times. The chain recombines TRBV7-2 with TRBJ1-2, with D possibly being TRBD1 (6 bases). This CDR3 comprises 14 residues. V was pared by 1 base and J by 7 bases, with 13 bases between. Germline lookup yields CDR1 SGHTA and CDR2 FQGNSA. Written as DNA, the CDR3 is TGTGCCAGCAGCTTAGATGGCAGGGGCGGTGGCTACACCTTC. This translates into CASSLDGRGGGYTF.

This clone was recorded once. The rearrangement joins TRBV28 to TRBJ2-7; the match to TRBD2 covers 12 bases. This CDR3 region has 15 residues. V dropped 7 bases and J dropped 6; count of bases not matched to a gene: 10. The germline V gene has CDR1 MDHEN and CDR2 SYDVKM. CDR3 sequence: CASTTRTSGIVEQYF. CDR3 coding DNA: TGTGCCAGCACCACCCGGACTAGCGGGATTGTCGAGCAGTACTTC.

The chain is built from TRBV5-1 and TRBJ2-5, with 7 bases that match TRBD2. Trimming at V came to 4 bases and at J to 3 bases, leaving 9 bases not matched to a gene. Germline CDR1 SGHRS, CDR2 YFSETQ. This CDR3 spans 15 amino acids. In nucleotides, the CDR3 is TGCGCCAGCAGCCCACCCGGGACTACCAAAGAGACCCAGTACTTC. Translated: CASSPPGTTKETQYF.

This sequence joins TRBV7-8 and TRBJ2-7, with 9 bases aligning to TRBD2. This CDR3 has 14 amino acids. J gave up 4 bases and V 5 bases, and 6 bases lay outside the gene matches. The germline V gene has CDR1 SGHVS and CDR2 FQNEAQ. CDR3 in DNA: TGTGCCAGCAGCCCTAGCGGGATGGGTTACGAGCAGTACTTC. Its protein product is CASSPSGMGYEQYF. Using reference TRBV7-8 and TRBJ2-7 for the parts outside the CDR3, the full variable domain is GAGVSQSPRYKVAKRGQDVALRCDPISGHVSLFWYQQALGQGPEFLTYFQNEAQLDKSGLPSDRFFAERPEGSVSTLKIQRTQQEDSAVYLCASSPSGMGYEQYFGPGTRLTVT.

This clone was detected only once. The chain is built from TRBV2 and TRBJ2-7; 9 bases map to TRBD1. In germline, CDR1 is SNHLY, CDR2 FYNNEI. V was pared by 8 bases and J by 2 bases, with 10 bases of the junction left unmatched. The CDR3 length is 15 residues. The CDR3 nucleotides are TGTGCCAGCTGTACTCCGGGACAGGGACCCTACGAGCAGTACTTC. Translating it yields CASCTPGQGPYEQYF.

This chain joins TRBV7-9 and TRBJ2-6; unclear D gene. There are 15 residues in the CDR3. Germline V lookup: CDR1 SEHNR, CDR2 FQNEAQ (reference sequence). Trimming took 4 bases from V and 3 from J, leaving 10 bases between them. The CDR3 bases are TGTGCCAGCAGCTCTAGTCCCGGTGGGGCCAACGTCCTGACTTTC. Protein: CASSSSPGGANVLTF.

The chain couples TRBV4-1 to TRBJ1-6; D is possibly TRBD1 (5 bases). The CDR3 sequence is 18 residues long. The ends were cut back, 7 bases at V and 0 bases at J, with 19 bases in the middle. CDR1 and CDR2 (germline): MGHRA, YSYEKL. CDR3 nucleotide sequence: TGCGCCAGCACCTCAGAGGCGCAGGGAAGCTCCTATAATTCACCCCTCCACTTT. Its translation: CASTSEAQGSSYNSPLHF.

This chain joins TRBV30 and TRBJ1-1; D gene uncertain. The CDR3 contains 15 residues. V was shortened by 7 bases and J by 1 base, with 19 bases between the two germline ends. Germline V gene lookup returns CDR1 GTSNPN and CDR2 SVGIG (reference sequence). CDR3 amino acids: CALSRSSISNTEAFF. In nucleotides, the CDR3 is TGTGCCTTATCACGCTCAAGCATCTCGAACACTGAAGCTTTCTTT.